This T cell receptor (beta chain) was captured in a study of T cells in pancreatic ductal adenocarcinoma. Study-level results: Compared with tumor, blood showed more total productive templates and approximately 8-fold more clonotypes.

Concerning this clone itself: Its antigen remains unknown.

Data came from immunoSEQ multiplex PCR; TCRdb stores just in-frame clones and leaves some out. The sample has over 100,000 clones; roughly 96% are singletons. The selected patients with pancreatic ductal adenocarcinoma had surgery but no neoadjuvant therapy. Trimming left V 5 bases short and J 1 base short, with 9 bases between. Germline loops: CDR1 SGHDN, CDR2 FVKESK. The CDR3 has 14 amino acids. The sequence was obtained from a human donor with pancreatic ductal adenocarcinoma. This rearrangement joins TRBV14 to TRBJ2-1; TRBD2 is a possible D gene (5 bases). The source material was PBMCs. The CDR3 is CASSIGLSYNEQFF. The CDR3, as DNA: TGTGCCAGCAGCATCGGACTTTCCTACAATGAGCAGTTCTTC.